Presented here are 13 T cell receptor beta chains from one specimen sequenced in a study of cytomegalovirus exposure and HLA in healthy donors. In the PCR, 60 Vbeta and 13 Jbeta primers were used. Profiled with immunoSEQ multiplex PCR; TCRdb holds only in-frame clones, not every one. The table lists some 82,000 clones, roughly 84% of them singletons. Sequencing used PBMCs. All receptors derive from a woman aged 50 to 65 in good health and CMV-seronegative.

The gene calls are TRBV7-3 and TRBJ2-1, with D possibly being TRBD2 (5 bases). This CDR3 spans 14 amino acids. V was cut by 2 bases and J by 7 bases, with 12 bases left in between. Germline lookup yields CDR1 SGHTA and CDR2 FQGTGA. The CDR3 nucleotides read TGTGCCAGCAGCTTAGTCGGAGGCGTTAATGAGCAGTTCTTC. Translated: CASSLVGGVNEQFF.

The chain uses TRBV19 and TRBJ2-5, with 8 bases matching TRBD1. Matching the DNA end better, TRBJ2-7 makes the J call doubtful. From germline, CDR1 is LNHDA and CDR2 SQIVND (reference sequence). The CDR3 sequence is 14 residues long. The CDR3, as DNA: TGTGCCAGTAGTAGCGACAGGGGCCTCTACGAGCAGTACTTC. Its protein product is CASSSDRGLYEQYF.

The chain has TRBV6-5 and TRBJ1-2; D uncertain. V lost 5 bases and J 0 bases, leaving 13 bases between the germline ends. The germline gives CDR1 MNHEY, CDR2 SVGAGI. The CDR3 has 15 amino acids. DNA for the CDR3: TGTGCCAGCAGTAATGGAGTTAACACTAACTATGGCTACACCTTC. Its translation: CASSNGVNTNYGYTF.

This sequence joins TRBV7-9 and TRBJ1-1; maybe TRBD1 (5 bases). Germline V gene sequence: CDR1 SEHNR, CDR2 FQNEAQ (reference sequence). V lost 2 bases and J 8 bases, leaving 18 bases between the germline ends. The length of the CDR3 is 15 residues. CDR3 sequence: CASSLNGRVSIEAFF. CDR3 nucleotide sequence: TGTGCCAGCAGCTTAAATGGCAGGGTTAGTATCGAAGCTTTCTTT. Drawing the rest from reference TRBV7-9 and TRBJ1-1, the complete variable domain is DTGVSQNPRHKITKRGQNVTFRCDPISEHNRLYWYRQTLGQGPEFLTYFQNEAQLEKSRLLSDRFSAERPKGSFSTLEIQRTEQGDSAMYLCASSLNGRVSIEAFFGQGTRLTVV.

The V and J genes are TRBV27 and TRBJ2-2; TRBD2 matches 16 bases. Trimming at V came to 6 bases and at J to 6 bases, leaving 4 bases not matched to a gene. The CDR3 runs to 16 residues. Per the germline V gene, CDR1 is MNHEY and CDR2 is SMNVEV (reference sequence). The DNA for the CDR3 is TGTGCCAGCAGGGGGACTAGCGGGGGGGCCTCCGGGGAGCTGTTTTTT. Translating it yields CASRGTSGGASGELFF.

The rearrangement links TRBV11-2 to TRBJ1-1; D gene unclear. V dropped 4 bases and J dropped 5 bases, with 14 bases sitting between them. Germline CDR1 SGHAT, CDR2 FQNNGV. The CDR3 spans 14 residues. The CDR3 DNA sequence: TGTGCCAGCAGCTCCCCCCGGGTTGGGACTGAAGCTTTCTTT. Residues: CASSSPRVGTEAFF.

The chain has TRBV29-1 and TRBJ1-4; a possible D gene is TRBD1 (5 bases). The CDR3 has 13 residues. Trimming cost V 3 bases and J 5 bases, with 10 bases left between them. Per the germline V gene, CDR1 is SQVTM and CDR2 is ANQGSEA. CDR3 loop: CSVDDSLNEKLFF. CDR3 coding DNA: TGCAGCGTTGACGACAGCCTCAATGAAAAACTGTTTTTT.

The V and J genes are TRBV5-1 and TRBJ2-1; D is ambiguous. With 2 bases removed from V and 2 bases from J, the gap between germline ends came to 2 bases. Germline assignment: CDR1 SGHRS and CDR2 YFSETQ. The CDR3 has 12 residues. In nucleotides, the CDR3 is TGCGCCAGCAGCTTCACCTACAATGAGCAGTTCTTC. Amino acid sequence: CASSFTYNEQFF.

The chain uses TRBV5-1 and TRBJ1-1, with TRBD1 as a possible D gene (6 bases). This CDR3 is 13 amino acids long. In germline, CDR1 is SGHRS, CDR2 YFSETQ. Trimming took off 5 bases at V and 1 base at J, with 9 bases between the two ends. CDR3 region: CASRKQGNTEAFF. The CDR3 nucleotides read TGCGCCAGCAGAAAACAGGGGAACACTGAAGCTTTCTTT.

V usage is TRBV2 and J usage is TRBJ2-3; 7 bases match TRBD2. The CDR3 loop spans 15 amino acids. Germline loops: CDR1 SNHLY, CDR2 FYNNEI. J gave up 0 bases and V 7 bases, and 7 bases lay outside the gene matches. The CDR3 nucleotides read TGTGCCAGCACCACGGGGAGGGCAAGCACAGATACGCAGTATTTT. Translated: CASTTGRASTDTQYF.

The V and J genes are TRBV7-6 and TRBJ2-2, with a weak D call TRBD2 (6 bases). The CDR3 has 15 residues. Per the germline V gene, CDR1 is SGHVS and CDR2 is FNYEAQ. Trimming stripped 1 base from V and 5 bases from J, with 11 bases between. Here the CDR3 reads CASSLGAGKTGELFF. CDR3 coding DNA: TGTGCCAGCAGCTTAGGGGCGGGAAAGACCGGGGAGCTGTTTTTT.

Points on this clone: Germline is not matched at one junction end, which may reflect a read error. V and J are TRBV5-1 and TRBJ1-1, with TRBD1 as a possible D gene (6 bases). There are 15 residues in the CDR3. Germline CDR1 reads SGHRS; CDR2 reads YFSETQ. CDR3 in amino acids: CAGSLAGAKNTEAFF. The CDR3 nucleotides read TGCGCCGGCAGCTTGGCAGGGGCGAAGAACACTGAAGCTTTCTTT.

This sequence joins TRBV13 and TRBJ1-1, with a weak D call TRBD1 (5 bases). V lost 5 bases to trimming and J lost 0 bases, with 16 bases between them. This CDR3 is built from 16 residues. Germline CDR1 and CDR2: PRHDT and FYEKMQ (reference sequence). The CDR3: CASSPSTGYLNTEAFF. The CDR3, as DNA: TGTGCCAGCAGCCCATCAACAGGATACCTGAACACTGAAGCTTTCTTT.